A selection of T cell receptor beta chains follows, all from one sample in a study of cytomegalovirus exposure and HLA in healthy donors. The data were produced by immunoSEQ multiplex PCR, yet TCRdb's version contains in-frame clones alone and is incomplete. This sample carries 150,000 or so clones, about three quarters of them seen once, and the ten largest clones take around 2.4%. The specimen sequenced was PBMCs. These receptors all stem from a female donor in good health and CMV-seronegative. Each CDR3 is given with its conserved first and last residue. The order of the fields is J gene, V gene, CDR3 length, clone size, CDR3 protein. Not all rows give a size; the values are once, few, many and, for expanded clones, a class.

J gene: TRBJ2-1; V gene: TRBV28; CDR3 length: 16; clone size: few; CDR3 protein: CASRSPGDRIYNEQFF
J gene: TRBJ1-3; V gene: TRBV7-7; CDR3 length: 14; clone size: -; CDR3 protein: CASSLGPQRDTIYF
J gene: TRBJ2-7; V gene: TRBV27; CDR3 length: 15; clone size: -; CDR3 protein: CASSPGSGPYYEQYF
J gene: TRBJ2-7; V gene: TRBV18; CDR3 length: 15; clone size: -; CDR3 protein: CASSPILTSGYEQYF
J gene: TRBJ2-7; V gene: TRBV6-7; CDR3 length: 14; clone size: -; CDR3 protein: CASRPRDRVYEQYF
J gene: TRBJ2-1; V gene: TRBV10-3; CDR3 length: 18; clone size: few; CDR3 protein: CAISAQGGLAGVWDEQFF
J gene: TRBJ2-2; V gene: TRBV11-3; CDR3 length: 12; clone size: -; CDR3 protein: CASSLAAGELFF
J gene: TRBJ1-3; V gene: TRBV28; CDR3 length: 15; clone size: -; CDR3 protein: CASSLWRGGGNTIYF
J gene: TRBJ2-1; V gene: TRBV6-4; CDR3 length: 16; clone size: -; CDR3 protein: CASSDFKAGEVGEQFF
J gene: TRBJ1-4; V gene: TRBV30; CDR3 length: 12; clone size: -; CDR3 protein: CAWRWSNEKLFF
J gene: TRBJ2-5; V gene: TRBV15; CDR3 length: 14; clone size: -; CDR3 protein: CATSRDMGRETQYF
J gene: TRBJ2-7; V gene: TRBV7-9; CDR3 length: 14; clone size: -; CDR3 protein: CASSIGGGAYEQYF
J gene: TRBJ1-4; V gene: TRBV19; CDR3 length: 14; clone size: -; CDR3 protein: CASRGTGGNEKLFF
J gene: TRBJ2-7; V gene: TRBV19; CDR3 length: 13; clone size: -; CDR3 protein: CASSSLVTYEQYF
J gene: TRBJ1-1; V gene: TRBV19; CDR3 length: 14; clone size: once; CDR3 protein: CASSKSGGSTEAFF
J gene: TRBJ1-2; V gene: TRBV4-3; CDR3 length: 14; clone size: -; CDR3 protein: CASSQVRTQLGYTF
J gene: TRBJ2-5; V gene: TRBV5-1; CDR3 length: 16; clone size: -; CDR3 protein: CASSLAGGDLQETQYF
J gene: TRBJ1-1; V gene: TRBV7-2; CDR3 length: 15; clone size: -; CDR3 protein: CASSTRTGTNTEAFF
J gene: TRBJ2-5; V gene: TRBV4-3; CDR3 length: 18; clone size: -; CDR3 protein: CASSQEIGTGERQETQYF
J gene: TRBJ1-1; V gene: TRBV9; CDR3 length: 15; clone size: -; CDR3 protein: CASSVGGVGNTEAFF
J gene: TRBJ2-1; V gene: TRBV27; CDR3 length: 16; clone size: -; CDR3 protein: CASSDQGGFFYNEQFF
J gene: TRBJ2-3; V gene: TRBV4-1; CDR3 length: 17; clone size: medium-sized; CDR3 protein: CASSQSAGAGGTDTQYF
J gene: TRBJ2-2; V gene: TRBV4-3; CDR3 length: 18; clone size: -; CDR3 protein: CASSQGVGASGLTGELFF
J gene: TRBJ2-7; V gene: TRBV11-2; CDR3 length: 15; clone size: -; CDR3 protein: CASSLATGSPYEQYF
J gene: TRBJ1-1; V gene: TRBV9; CDR3 length: 14; clone size: -; CDR3 protein: CASSVDIFNTEAFF
J gene: TRBJ2-2; V gene: TRBV7-3; CDR3 length: 14; clone size: few; CDR3 protein: CASRSTRGVGELFF
J gene: TRBJ2-3; V gene: TRBV5-4; CDR3 length: 16; clone size: -; CDR3 protein: CASSGGGGLTTDTQYF
J gene: TRBJ2-7; V gene: TRBV19; CDR3 length: 13; clone size: few; CDR3 protein: CASMGGTSYEQYF
J gene: TRBJ2-7; V gene: TRBV27; CDR3 length: 13; clone size: -; CDR3 protein: CASSPGSSYEQYF
J gene: TRBJ1-1; V gene: TRBV2; CDR3 length: 13; clone size: few; CDR3 protein: CASSDQGGTEAFF
J gene: TRBJ2-1; V gene: TRBV11-2; CDR3 length: 14; clone size: -; CDR3 protein: CASSLVSRTGEQFF
J gene: TRBJ2-4; V gene: TRBV6-5; CDR3 length: 15; clone size: -; CDR3 protein: CASSSPGRVKNIQYF
J gene: TRBJ1-2; V gene: TRBV28; CDR3 length: 12; clone size: -; CDR3 protein: CASVGQNYGYTF
J gene: TRBJ1-4; V gene: TRBV30; CDR3 length: 15; clone size: -; CDR3 protein: CAWQRGPATNEKLFF
J gene: TRBJ2-7; V gene: TRBV6-4; CDR3 length: 17; clone size: -; CDR3 protein: CASNPPEGRGVAYEQYF
J gene: TRBJ1-1; V gene: TRBV6-1; CDR3 length: 14; clone size: -; CDR3 protein: CASVKGARDTEAFF
J gene: TRBJ2-7; V gene: TRBV29-1; CDR3 length: 17; clone size: once; CDR3 protein: CSVEDRGQGPGRYEQYF
J gene: TRBJ1-1; V gene: TRBV19; CDR3 length: 14; clone size: few; CDR3 protein: CASSIRGYADEAFF
J gene: TRBJ1-4; V gene: TRBV11-2; CDR3 length: 15; clone size: -; CDR3 protein: CASSLGGQALEKLFF
J gene: TRBJ1-3; V gene: TRBV9; CDR3 length: 19; clone size: -; CDR3 protein: CASNRGGKLPLTAGNTIYF
J gene: TRBJ1-6; V gene: TRBV5-1; CDR3 length: 13; clone size: -; CDR3 protein: CASSLAFNSPLHF
J gene: TRBJ2-1; V gene: TRBV7-2; CDR3 length: 16; clone size: -; CDR3 protein: CASSLVAGGSYNEQFF
J gene: TRBJ1-5; V gene: TRBV4-3; CDR3 length: 14; clone size: -; CDR3 protein: CASSQGGGGQPQHF
J gene: TRBJ1-3; V gene: TRBV7-9; CDR3 length: 14; clone size: -; CDR3 protein: CASSSVGYGNTIYF
J gene: TRBJ2-7; V gene: TRBV5-8; CDR3 length: 14; clone size: -; CDR3 protein: CASSLGRGFNEQYF
J gene: TRBJ1-5; V gene: TRBV28; CDR3 length: 14; clone size: once; CDR3 protein: CASSRDRGLQPQHF
J gene: TRBJ2-3; V gene: TRBV11-2; CDR3 length: 12; clone size: -; CDR3 protein: CASSLTGDTQYF
J gene: TRBJ2-5; V gene: TRBV2; CDR3 length: 16; clone size: -; CDR3 protein: CASSALGGGQQETQYF
J gene: TRBJ2-1; V gene: TRBV18; CDR3 length: 15; clone size: -; CDR3 protein: CASSPNSGRAHEQFF
J gene: TRBJ2-1; V gene: TRBV4-3; CDR3 length: 14; clone size: -; CDR3 protein: CASSQDGTTHEQFF